The table lists the clone carrying this T cell receptor beta chain with many counts. What it recognizes is unknown. J lost 2 bases, V lost 5 bases, and 5 bases had no gene match. CDR1 is SGHTA, CDR2 FQGNSA, per germline. This CDR3 comprises 15 residues. The data originate from a study of regulatory T cells in long-lasting Graves disease. Time point here: newly diagnosed GD, antithyroid drugs for less than 3 months. After RNA was extracted from PBMCs, the TCR library was made from it. Overall study results and limits: Whereas new patients shared 800 to 1,000 public clonotypes, persistent patients shared more, at under 3,500.

Construction of the TCR beta libraries employed iRepertoire HTBI primers in conjunction with Arm-PCR of CDR3 regions. As handled by the study authors: Detected in the samples were over 60 TRBV and 14 TRBJ segments. One entry per CDR3 protein results from TCRdb running MiXCR on the multiplex PCR reads. The authors' filters were not applied to this entry. The table lists 250,000 or so distinct CDR3 sequences, 20% of them singletons. The TCR sequence derives from a female donor with Graves disease. The sample in question was peripheral blood mononuclear cells (PBMCs), obtained at new diagnosis, from a patient treated with antithyroid drugs. The rearrangement links TRBV7-2 to TRBJ2-4, with TRBD1 matching 8 bases. Written as DNA, the CDR3 is TGTGCCAGCAGCCTCCGGACAGGGACCAAAAACATTCAGTACTTC. Translated, it gives CASSLRTGTKNIQYF. The full variable domain, in which reference TRBV7-2 and TRBJ2-4 provide the parts outside the CDR3, is GAGVSQSPSNKVTEKGKDVELRCDPISGHTALYWYRQSLGQGLEFLIYFQGNSAPDKSGLPSDRFSAERTGGSVSTLTIQRTQQEDSAVYLCASSLRTGTKNIQYFGAGTRLSVL.